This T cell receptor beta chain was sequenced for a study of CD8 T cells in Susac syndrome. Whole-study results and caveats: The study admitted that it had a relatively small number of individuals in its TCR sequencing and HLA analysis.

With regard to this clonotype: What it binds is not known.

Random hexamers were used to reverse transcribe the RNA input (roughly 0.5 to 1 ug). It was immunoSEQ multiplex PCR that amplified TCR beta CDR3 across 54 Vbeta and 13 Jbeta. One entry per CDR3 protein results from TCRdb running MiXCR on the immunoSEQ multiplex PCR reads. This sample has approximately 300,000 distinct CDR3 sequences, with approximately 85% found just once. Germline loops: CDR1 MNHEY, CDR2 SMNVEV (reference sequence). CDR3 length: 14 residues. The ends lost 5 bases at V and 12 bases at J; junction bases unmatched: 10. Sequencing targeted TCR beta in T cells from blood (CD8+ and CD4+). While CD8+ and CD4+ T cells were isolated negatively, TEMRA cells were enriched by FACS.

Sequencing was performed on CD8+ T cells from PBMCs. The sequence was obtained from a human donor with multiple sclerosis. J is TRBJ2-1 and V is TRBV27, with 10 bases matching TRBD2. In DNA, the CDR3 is TGTGCCAGCAGTCCGACCTCAGCGGGAGGGCTGCAGTTCTTC. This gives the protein CASSPTSAGGLQFF.